The subject of this entry is one T cell receptor beta chain. As yet, its antigen is unknown. This entry is derived from a study of T cells in Graves' hyperthyroidism and ophthalmopathy. Amplified regions were TCR beta CDR3 sequences from RNA transcripts. An initial round of RT-PCR targeting the TCR CDR3 relied on the HTBI primer set. TCRdb reprocessed the multiplex PCR reads with MiXCR, giving one entry per CDR3 protein. The table lists hundreds of thousands of distinct CDR3 sequences, 17% of them singletons, with roughly 18% in the top ten. Points from the study as a whole: Blood samples included most of the expanded thyroid clonotypes exceeding 0.001.

Patients affected by ophthalmopathy presented a Clinical Activity Score of at least 3, a NOSPECS grade of at least 4, and disease duration below 3 months. Clinical symptoms, serum thyroxine and TRAb, thyroid ultrasound and orbital computed tomography were used for the diagnoses. Sequencing input: blood. The clonotype was recovered from a woman aged 18 to 35 with Graves' ophthalmopathy.

Here the CDR3 reads CASSLIGWTGGSNQPQHF. CDR3 DNA: TGTGCCAGCAGTTTGATTGGGTGGACAGGGGGCAGTAATCAGCCCCAGCATTTT. V is TRBV28 and J is TRBJ1-5; 11 nucleotides agree with TRBD1. After removal of 3 bases from V and 4 bases from J, the junction contained 11 bases not matched to a gene. This CDR3 comprises 18 residues. CDR1 is MDHEN and CDR2 is SYDVKM in the germline V gene.